This TCR beta chain was recovered during a study of blood T cell repertoires in COVID-19. The assay was immunoSEQ multiplex PCR, and TCRdb's table has in-frame clones only and misses some. The sample yields around 25,000 clones, approximately 90% seen once. The CDR3 runs to 19 residues. This chain joins TRBV21-1 and TRBJ2-7; the D call of TRBD2 is as the table states it, not checked on the DNA. TRBV21-1 is termed a pseudogene. The source is a man in his 70s with acute or convalescent COVID-19. The sample consisted of peripheral blood. The CDR3 here is CASSNQTLRAGGRDLEQYF. CDR3 sequence (DNA): TGTGCCAGCAGCAATCAAACACTTCGAGCGGGCGGGCGGGACCTTGAGCAGTACTTC.